The rows below give T cell receptor beta chains drawn from one sample of a study of beta chain features in type 1 diabetes. The assay was immunoSEQ multiplex PCR, and TCRdb's table has in-frame clones only and misses some. The repertoire holds a few hundred thousand clones, with 14% as singletons. Sequencing input: naive CD4+ T cells from blood. The source of these receptors is a man younger than 40 with type 1 diabetes. CDR3s include the opening cysteine and the closing phenylalanine or tryptophan. The D gene is left open where the match is weak. Not all rows give a size; the values are once, few, many and, for expanded clones, a class.

V	D	J	size	CDR3	DNA
TRBV2	TRBD1	TRBJ1-6	.	CASSGQGYSPLHF	TGTGCCAGCAGTGGACAGGGTTATTCACCCCTCCACTTT
TRBV29-1	.	TRBJ1-1	few	CSSKDRGMTEAFF	TGCAGCTCTAAGGACCGGGGGATGACTGAAGCTTTCTTT
TRBV4-1	.	TRBJ2-2	few	CASSQELVGRELFF	TGCGCCAGCAGCCAAGAATTGGTGGGCCGGGAGCTGTTTTTT
TRBV19	TRBD1	TRBJ1-2	.	CASSDGQGHYYGYTF	TGTGCCAGTAGCGACGGACAGGGGCACTACTATGGCTACACCTTC
TRBV6-5	TRBD1	TRBJ1-6	.	CASSASGTANSPLHF	TGTGCCAGCAGTGCGTCCGGGACAGCTAATTCACCCCTCCACTTT
TRBV27	.	TRBJ2-6	few	CASKTGLISGANVLTF	TGTGCCAGCAAGACAGGTCTCATCTCTGGGGCCAACGTCCTGACTTTC
TRBV6-1	.	TRBJ1-5	few	CASSEARNQPQHF	TGTGCCAGCAGTGAAGCCCGGAATCAGCCCCAGCATTTT
TRBV5-1	.	TRBJ2-7	.	CASSGSTYEQYF	TGCGCCAGCAGCGGCAGTACCTACGAGCAGTACTTC
TRBV18	.	TRBJ2-4	.	CASSPPSLAKNIQYF	TGTGCCAGCTCACCTCCGTCCTTAGCCAAAAACATTCAGTACTTC
TRBV5-5	.	TRBJ2-1	few	CASSPRGSEQFF	TGTGCCAGCAGCCCCCGGGGGAGTGAGCAGTTCTTC
TRBV7-9	TRBD1	TRBJ2-7	.	CASSLTGGHEQYF	TGTGCCAGCAGCTTAACAGGGGGCCACGAGCAGTACTTC
TRBV7-2	.	TRBJ2-3	few	CASSLGTSTDTQYF	TGTGCCAGCAGCTTAGGGACTAGCACAGATACGCAGTATTTT
TRBV9	.	TRBJ2-3	few	CASSVVTGDTQYF	TGTGCCAGCAGCGTAGTAACGGGAGATACGCAGTATTTT
TRBV6-5	TRBD1	TRBJ1-6	.	CASSYGDRLNSPLHF	TGTGCCAGCAGTTACGGGGACAGACTCAATTCACCCCTCCACTTT
TRBV2	.	TRBJ2-6	few	CASSEARGSGANVLTF	TGTGCCAGCAGTGAAGCGCGGGGTTCTGGGGCCAACGTCCTGACTTTC
TRBV15	TRBD1	TRBJ1-4	.	CATSKETGKGEKLFF	TGTGCCACCAGCAAAGAGACAGGGAAAGGCGAAAAACTGTTTTTT
TRBV2	.	TRBJ2-1	few	CASSEGPVNNEQFF	TGTGCCAGCAGTGAGGGGCCCGTAAACAATGAGCAGTTCTTC
TRBV18	.	TRBJ1-1	.	CASSPQGPEAFF	TGTGCCAGCTCACCACAGGGGCCTGAAGCTTTCTTT
TRBV6-5	.	TRBJ2-7	.	CASSAHRSSYEQYF	TGTGCCAGCAGTGCACACAGGAGCTCCTACGAGCAGTACTTC
TRBV10-3	TRBD1	TRBJ2-3	few	CAISAQQGGSTDTQYF	TGTGCCATCAGTGCCCAACAGGGGGGAAGCACAGATACGCAGTATTTT
TRBV6-1	.	TRBJ1-2	few	CASSEAMTAYYGYTF	TGTGCCAGCAGTGAAGCGATGACAGCCTACTATGGCTACACCTTC
TRBV7-9	TRBD1	TRBJ2-5	few	CASSLPGQGETQYF	TGTGCCAGCAGCTTGCCCGGACAGGGGGAGACCCAGTACTTC
TRBV5-1	TRBD1	TRBJ1-6	few	CASSLRTGGLSPLHF	TGCGCCAGCAGCCTACGGACAGGGGGCCTTTCACCCCTCCACTTT
TRBV4-1	.	TRBJ2-7	.	CASSQPRRGSPYEQYF	TGCGCCAGCAGCCAGCCAAGGAGAGGTTCGCCCTACGAGCAGTACTTC
TRBV30	.	TRBJ1-2	.	CAWSATTNYGYTF	TGTGCCTGGAGTGCGACAACTAACTATGGCTACACCTTC
TRBV5-1	TRBD1	TRBJ2-5	.	CASSPGQGQETQYF	TGCGCCAGCAGCCCAGGACAGGGACAAGAGACCCAGTACTTC
TRBV19	.	TRBJ2-7	few	CASSTYSQSYEQYF	TGTGCCAGTAGTACTTACAGCCAGTCCTACGAGCAGTACTTC
TRBV7-9	TRBD2	TRBJ2-1	few	CASSSRGGSNEQFF	TGTGCCAGCAGCTCCCGGGGGGGAAGCAATGAGCAGTTCTTC
TRBV30	.	TRBJ2-7	.	CAWRDFSYEQYF	TGTGCCTGGAGGGACTTCTCGTACGAGCAGTACTTC
TRBV19	.	TRBJ2-1	.	CASSIERSGGHNEQFF	TGTGCCAGTAGTATAGAAAGGTCGGGGGGCCACAATGAGCAGTTCTTC
TRBV7-9	.	TRBJ1-4	.	CASSFVPWTELNEKLFF	TGTGCCAGCAGCTTCGTACCCTGGACAGAGCTTAATGAAAAACTGTTTTTT
TRBV25-1	.	TRBJ2-7	.	CARVMTGESSYEQYF	TGTGCCAGGGTGATGACAGGCGAAAGCTCCTACGAGCAGTACTTC
TRBV29-1	.	TRBJ1-1	.	CSVRGQTNTEAFF	TGCAGCGTCCGCGGACAGACTAACACTGAAGCTTTCTTT
TRBV30	TRBD1	TRBJ2-2	.	CAWSKHRGTGELFF	TGTGCCTGGAGTAAGCACAGGGGCACCGGGGAGCTGTTTTTT
TRBV2	TRBD1	TRBJ2-5	few	CASSRQAGGLWETQYF	TGTGCCAGCAGTCGGCAGGCAGGGGGCCTCTGGGAGACCCAGTACTTC
TRBV7-9	.	TRBJ1-1	.	CASSLNTNTEAFF	TGTGCCAGCAGCTTAAACACGAACACTGAAGCTTTCTTT
TRBV27	TRBD1	TRBJ2-3	.	CASSRRDRGMTDTQYF	TGTGCCAGCAGTCGACGGGACAGGGGGATGACAGATACGCAGTATTTT
TRBV25-1	TRBD2	TRBJ2-1	.	CASSEYRGGYNEQFF	TGTGCCAGCAGTGAATACCGCGGGGGCTACAATGAGCAGTTCTTC
TRBV9	TRBD1	TRBJ2-7	few	CASSSRDRGPYEQYF	TGTGCCAGCAGCAGCCGGGACAGGGGCCCATACGAGCAGTACTTC
TRBV7-2	.	TRBJ2-3	few	CASSRDGGRADTQYF	TGTGCCAGCAGCAGAGACGGGGGTAGGGCAGATACGCAGTATTTT
TRBV29-1	TRBD1	TRBJ2-7	.	CSVEVTGTGAYEQYF	TGCAGCGTTGAAGTCACCGGGACAGGGGCCTACGAGCAGTACTTC
TRBV30	.	TRBJ1-1	.	CAWSAQGNTEAFF	TGTGCCTGGAGCGCACAGGGTAACACTGAAGCTTTCTTT
TRBV11-2	.	TRBJ2-1	.	CASSLVAGSREQFF	TGTGCCAGCAGCTTAGTTGCCGGGAGCAGGGAGCAGTTCTTC
TRBV18	TRBD2	TRBJ2-5	few	CASSRILAGDRGQETQYF	TGTGCCAGCTCACGGATACTAGCGGGAGATCGAGGCCAAGAGACCCAGTACTTC
TRBV5-1	.	TRBJ1-1	few	CASSSAQDRNTEAFF	TGCGCCAGCAGCTCGGCGCAGGACAGGAACACTGAAGCTTTCTTT
TRBV7-2	.	TRBJ2-2	few	CASSFPRPTGELFF	TGTGCCAGCAGCTTCCCCAGGCCCACCGGGGAGCTGTTTTTT
TRBV27	TRBD1	TRBJ1-1	.	CASSFSRTGGTEAFF	TGTGCCAGCAGTTTCTCACGGACAGGGGGCACTGAAGCTTTCTTT
TRBV6-5	TRBD2	TRBJ2-2	.	CASSSEGLADTGELFF	TGTGCCAGCAGTTCCGAGGGACTAGCGGACACCGGGGAGCTGTTTTTT
TRBV4-1	.	TRBJ1-2	few	CASSQDSTAGYTF	TGCGCCAGCAGCCAAGATTCGACTGCTGGCTACACCTTC
TRBV5-4	TRBD2	TRBJ2-3	.	CASSFVAGAPDTQYF	TGTGCCAGCAGCTTTGTAGCGGGAGCTCCAGATACGCAGTATTTT
TRBV5-1	TRBD1	TRBJ2-1	few	CASSLGGQGLNEQFF	TGCGCCAGCAGCTTGGGAGGACAGGGATTAAATGAGCAGTTCTTC
TRBV2	.	TRBJ1-2	.	CASRGQGVGGYTF	TGTGCCAGCAGGGGCCAGGGTGTAGGGGGCTACACCTTC
TRBV7-9	TRBD1	TRBJ2-3	.	CASSLDRGVTDTQYF	TGTGCCAGCAGCTTAGACAGGGGGGTGACAGATACGCAGTATTTT
TRBV2	.	TRBJ2-7	.	CASSPSSYEQYF	TGTGCCAGCAGCCCCAGCTCCTACGAGCAGTACTTC
TRBV6-5	.	TRBJ2-5	.	CASRLVEWETQYF	TGTGCCAGCAGACTCGTAGAGTGGGAGACCCAGTACTTC
TRBV7-9	.	TRBJ1-5	.	CASSFGRSGQPQHF	TGTGCCAGCAGCTTCGGACGGAGCGGTCAGCCCCAGCATTTT
TRBV2	.	TRBJ2-7	.	CASSENGIVREQYF	TGTGCCAGCAGTGAAAACGGGATTGTCCGGGAGCAGTACTTC
TRBV19	TRBD1	TRBJ1-2	few	CASRQGNGYTF	TGTGCCAGTCGACAGGGCAATGGCTACACCTTC
TRBV6-6	TRBD2	TRBJ2-1	.	CASSYFLADTYNEQFF	TGTGCCAGCAGTTACTTTCTAGCGGATACCTACAATGAGCAGTTCTTC